This entry features one T cell receptor beta chain sequence. Antigen unknown. CDR1 and CDR2 from the germline V gene are MGHRA and YSYEKL. This CDR3 has 13 residues. V lost 0 bases and J lost 4, with 6 bases in between. Of the isolated RNA, all was reverse transcribed, and so the sequenced material was expressed TCRB transcripts. Some clones are missing from TCRdb's copy, which holds only in-frame ones; the method was immunoSEQ multiplex PCR. The sample has under 200,000 clones, approximately 9% seen once. The data belong to a study of beta chain features in type 1 diabetes. Study findings and constraints: TCRB CDR3s from Type 1 diabetes patients were moderately but significantly shorter in all four CD4+ subsets. The study found that naive, central memory and Treg TCRB repertoires appeared more similar in patients than in healthy donors.

The collection from each donor was one heparinised blood draw averaging about 116 mL. Cells sorted by CD45RO/CCR7/CD25/CD127/CD95/CD27 comprised CD4+ naive, central memory, regulatory and stem cell-like memory cells. The chain couples TRBV4-1 to TRBJ2-5; D call uncertain. This TCR came from a woman aged 18 to 35 with type 1 diabetes. The sequenced material came from central memory CD4+ T cells from blood. The CDR3 here is CASSQDSVETQYF. In DNA form, the CDR3 reads TGCGCCAGCAGCCAAGATTCGGTAGAGACCCAGTACTTC.